One and the same sample provided the 9 T cell receptor beta chains below, sequenced in a study of radiation and T cells in renal cell carcinoma. Libraries were prepared by immunoSEQ multiplex PCR; TCRdb keeps only in-frame clonotypes and omits some of them. The sample lists 120,000 to 150,000 clones, roughly nine tenths seen once, with around 4.1% in the top ten. The time point here: baseline pretreatment blood. Noted treatment: 15 Gy SBRT to primary tumor, nephrectomy 4 weeks later. This specimen consisted of blood, obtained from a patient whose treatment included radiotherapy and nephrectomy. The source of these receptors is a woman between 70 and 85 years old with renal cell carcinoma.

The chain uses TRBV28 and TRBJ1-1; possibly TRBD1 for D (6 bases). Germline V lookup: CDR1 MDHEN, CDR2 SYDVKM. This CDR3 contains 13 residues. V gave up 6 bases and J gave up 9 bases, with 17 bases separating them. The CDR3 loop reads CASRTRRGAKAFF. The DNA for the CDR3 is TGTGCCAGCAGAACACGAAGGGGGGCAAAAGCTTTCTTT.

The J gene is TRBJ1-5, the V gene TRBV7-8; D is unclear. This CDR3 contains 11 residues. Trimming cost V 5 bases and J 7 bases, with 6 bases left between them. The germline V gene encodes CDR1 SGHVS and CDR2 FQNEAQ. The CDR3 nucleotides are TGTGCCAGCAGCCTCGAACAGCCCCAGCATTTT. Translated, it gives CASSLEQPQHF.

The chain recombines TRBV6-1 with TRBJ1-6, with a weak D call TRBD1 (6 bases). The germline V gene encodes CDR1 MNHNS and CDR2 SASEGT. The V end was cut by 3 bases, the J end by 4 bases, with 13 bases between. The CDR3 runs to 16 residues. CDR3 bases: TGTGCCAGCAGTGATGTTCAGGGGCTTTATAATTCACCCCTCCACTTT. Its translation is CASSDVQGLYNSPLHF.

The chain is built from TRBV6-1 and TRBJ1-2, with D uncertain. Trimming took off 1 base at V and 8 bases at J, with 11 bases between the two ends. The length of the CDR3 is 13 residues. CDR1 and CDR2 (germline): MNHNS, SASEGT. The CDR3 protein is CASSEDRRLGYTF. The CDR3 coding sequence is TGTGCCAGCAGTGAAGATCGCCGGCTCGGCTACACCTTC.

The CDR3 sequence is CASSFSSGFSYEQYF. The CDR3 DNA reads as TGTGCCAGCAGCTTCTCTAGCGGGTTCTCCTACGAGCAGTACTTC. The gene calls are TRBV5-6 and TRBJ2-7; 8 bases map to TRBD2. Germline CDR1 reads SGHDT; CDR2 reads YYEEEE. V trimming: 2 bases; J trimming: 0 bases; junction bases outside the gene matches: 4. The CDR3 totals 15 residues.

A note on this clone: At the DNA level, this CDR3 is encoded by other sequences in the same sample as well. The chain recombines TRBV5-1 with TRBJ2-1; no clear D. From germline, CDR1 is SGHRS and CDR2 YFSETQ. CDR3 length: 12 amino acids. The germline V and J ends were trimmed by 1 base and 5 bases, with 4 bases remaining between them. CDR3 bases: TGCGCCAGCAGCTTGCGGGACAATGAGCAGTTCTTC. It codes for CASSLRDNEQFF. The whole variable domain, remainder taken from reference TRBV5-1 and TRBJ2-1, is KAGVTQTPRYLIKTRGQQVTLSCSPISGHRSVSWYQQTPGQGLQFLFEYFSETQRNKGNFPGRFSGRQFSNSRSEMNVSTLELGDSALYLCASSLRDNEQFFGPGTRLTVL.

This clone was seen only once. The J gene is TRBJ1-5, the V gene TRBV7-9; D is perhaps TRBD1 (6 bases). The CDR3 spans 14 residues. Germline values: CDR1 SEHNR, CDR2 FQNEAQ (reference sequence). The ends were cut back, 5 bases at V and 7 bases at J, with 15 bases in the middle. The CDR3 reads CASSRQGRGQPQHF. The CDR3 DNA reads as TGTGCCAGCAGCAGGCAGGGGCGCGGCCAGCCCCAGCATTTT. Combining the CDR3 with reference TRBV7-9 and TRBJ1-5 gives the whole variable domain DTGVSQNPRHKITKRGQNVTFRCDPISEHNRLYWYRQTLGQGPEFLTYFQNEAQLEKSRLLSDRFSAERPKGSFSTLEIQRTEQGDSAMYLCASSRQGRGQPQHFGDGTRLSIL.

This rearrangement joins TRBV7-9 to TRBJ2-2, with D perhaps being TRBD1 or TRBD2 (5 bases each). The CDR3 loop spans 17 amino acids. V was pared by 1 base and J by 4 bases, with 16 bases between. Germline V gives CDR1 SEHNR, CDR2 FQNEAQ (reference sequence). Here the CDR3 reads CASSLVLGLGTTGELFF. The CDR3 nucleotides read TGTGCCAGCAGCTTAGTTCTCGGCCTAGGGACCACCGGGGAGCTGTTTTTT.

The rearrangement uses TRBV11-3 and TRBJ2-1; maybe TRBD2 (7 bases). Germline loops: CDR1 SGHNT, CDR2 YENEEA. The CDR3 has 16 residues. With 6 bases removed from V and 8 bases from J, the gap between germline ends came to 23 bases. The CDR3 region is CASSSGGGFGWDEQFF. In nucleotides, the CDR3 is TGTGCCAGCAGTTCTGGGGGGGGCTTCGGCTGGGATGAGCAGTTCTTC.